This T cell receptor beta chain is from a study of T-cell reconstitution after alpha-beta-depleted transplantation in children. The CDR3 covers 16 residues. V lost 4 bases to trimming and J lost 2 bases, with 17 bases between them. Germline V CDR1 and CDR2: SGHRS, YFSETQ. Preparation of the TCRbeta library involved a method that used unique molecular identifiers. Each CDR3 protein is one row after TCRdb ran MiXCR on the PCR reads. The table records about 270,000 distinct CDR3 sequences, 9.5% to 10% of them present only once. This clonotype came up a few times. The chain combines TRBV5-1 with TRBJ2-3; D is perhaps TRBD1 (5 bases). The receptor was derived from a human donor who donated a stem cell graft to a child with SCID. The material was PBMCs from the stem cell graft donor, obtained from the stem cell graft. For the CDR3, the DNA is TGCGCCAGCAGCCCCATAGTAGGGGCCTCCACAGATACGCAGTATTTT. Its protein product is CASSPIVGASTDTQYF.